A single sample gave rise to the 6 T cell receptor beta chains below, sequenced in a study of blood T cell repertoires in COVID-19. Assay: immunoSEQ multiplex PCR; the TCRdb copy retains only in-frame clones and omits some. The table lists about 260,000 clones, approximately 89% of them singletons. Sequencing was done on a sample of peripheral blood. The receptors come from a woman in her 70s with COVID-19, enrolled during active disease.

V is TRBV10-3 and J is TRBJ2-7, with 9 bases fitting TRBD1. The V and J ends lost 4 bases and 8 bases, in that order; junction bases with no gene match: 9. The CDR3 loop spans 14 amino acids. Germline CDR1 reads ENHRY; CDR2 reads SYGVKD. The DNA for the CDR3 is TGTGCCATCAGTGGAGGGGACAGGGACAGACAGCAGTACTTC. It yields the protein CAISGGDRDRQQYF.

This clone showed up just once. V gene TRBV7-2 combines with J gene TRBJ2-2; no clear D gene. The CDR3 covers 16 residues. Per the germline V gene, CDR1 is SGHTA and CDR2 is FQGNSA. V lost 0 bases and J 3 bases, leaving 11 bases between the germline ends. CDR3 in amino acids: CASSLAFAQHTGELFF. Here the CDR3 DNA reads TGTGCCAGCAGCTTAGCTTTCGCGCAACACACCGGGGAGCTGTTTTTT.

Here the CDR3 DNA reads TGTGCCAGCAGCCTCGGGTCGGAGAATTCACCCCTCCACTTT. Translated, it gives CASSLGSENSPLHF. The chain links TRBV3-1 (or the pseudogene TRBV3-2) to TRBJ1-6; D unclear. The V end was cut by 4 bases, the J end by 7 bases, with 11 bases between. From germline, CDR1 is LGHDT and CDR2 YNNKEL (reference sequence). The CDR3 totals 14 residues.

Concerning this clone itself: The conserved closing phenylalanine or tryptophan is absent in this CDR3, likely reflecting a read error. The chain combines TRBV30 with TRBJ1-4; 7 bases are shared with TRBD1. CDR3 length: 16 amino acids. CDR1 and CDR2 (germline): GTSNPN, SVGIG (reference sequence). Germline trimming cut 2 bases from V and 4 bases from J; bases unmatched to any gene: 10. Written as DNA, the CDR3 is TGTGCCTGGAGTTTCTATTCCGGGACAGATAATGAAAAACTGTTTCTT. Its translation is CAWSFYSGTDNEKLFL.

The J gene is TRBJ1-6, the V gene TRBV11-3; TRBD1 agrees at 8 bases. Germline values: CDR1 SGHNT, CDR2 YENEEA. The CDR3 extends over 15 amino acids. V was pared by 5 bases and J by 7 bases, with 7 bases of the junction left unmatched. Here the CDR3 reads CASSTLTGVNSPLHF. In DNA, the CDR3 is TGTGCCAGCAGCACCCTGACAGGGGTCAATTCACCCCTCCACTTT.

In DNA, the CDR3 is TGTGCCACCAGCAGAGCGGAACGACAGGGGCGTAACTATGGCTACACCTTC. Protein sequence: CATSRAERQGRNYGYTF. The rearrangement uses TRBV15 and TRBJ1-2; the match to TRBD1 covers 8 bases. The CDR3 is made up of 17 amino acids. The V gene's germline CDR1 is LNHNV and CDR2 YYDKDF (reference sequence). After removal of 1 base from V and 1 base from J, the junction contained 8 bases not matched to a gene.